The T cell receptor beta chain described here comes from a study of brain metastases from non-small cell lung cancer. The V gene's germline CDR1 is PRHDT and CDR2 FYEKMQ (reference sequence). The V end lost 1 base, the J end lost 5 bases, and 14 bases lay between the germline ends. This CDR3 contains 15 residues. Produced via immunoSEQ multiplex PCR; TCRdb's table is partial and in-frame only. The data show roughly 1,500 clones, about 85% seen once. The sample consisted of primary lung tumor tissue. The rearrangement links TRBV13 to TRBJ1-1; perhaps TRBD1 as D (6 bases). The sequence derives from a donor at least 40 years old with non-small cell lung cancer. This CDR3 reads CASSLEGGRGTEAFF. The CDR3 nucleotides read TGTGCCAGCAGCTTAGAAGGGGGGAGAGGGACTGAAGCTTTCTTT.